Following are 30 T cell receptor beta chains from one sample sequenced in a study of cytotoxic CD8 clonotypes in ibrutinib-treated CLL. The assay was immunoSEQ multiplex PCR, and TCRdb's table has in-frame clones only and misses some. The sample records approximately 100,000 clones, 70% to 80% being singletons. Sequencing used PBMCs, obtained after 12 months of ibrutinib treatment. Source of these receptors: a human donor with chronic lymphocytic leukemia.

The chain employs TRBV7-3 and TRBJ2-2; tentatively, D is TRBD1 (6 bases). Germline CDR1 SGHTA, CDR2 FQGTGA. The V gene lost 6 bases and the J gene lost 5 bases, with 10 bases spanning the gap. The CDR3 length is 13 residues. The CDR3: CASSYQGTGELFF. CDR3 bases: TGTGCCAGCAGTTATCAGGGGACCGGGGAGCTGTTTTTT.

This chain connects TRBV7-9 to TRBJ2-7; 8 nucleotides match TRBD1. The CDR3 covers 14 residues. V trimming: 10 bases; J trimming: 2 bases; junction bases outside the gene matches: 10. Germline V CDR1 and CDR2: SEHNR, FQNEAQ (reference sequence). CDR3 sequence: CATQSGTGAYEQYF. The CDR3 DNA follows: TGTGCCACCCAATCCGGGACAGGAGCCTACGAGCAGTACTTC. Looking up the rest from reference TRBV7-9 and TRBJ2-7 gives the full variable domain: DTGVSQNPRHKITKRGQNVTFRCDPISEHNRLYWYRQTLGQGPEFLTYFQNEAQLEKSRLLSDRFSAERPKGSFSTLEIQRTEQGDSAMYLCATQSGTGAYEQYFGPGTRLTVT.

The chain joins TRBV5-1 to TRBJ2-3; D may be TRBD1 or TRBD2 (5 bases each). CDR1 and CDR2 (germline): SGHRS, YFSETQ. V lost 3 bases to trimming and J lost 6 bases, with 14 bases between them. The CDR3 consists of 14 residues. CDR3 DNA sequence: TGCGCCAGCAGCTCCTTGTCAGGGACCGATACGCAGTATTTT. This codes for CASSSLSGTDTQYF.

The chain couples TRBV6-1 to TRBJ1-1; TRBD1 matches 7 bases. Germline V gives CDR1 MNHNS, CDR2 SASEGT. CDR3 length: 14 residues. The ends lost 6 bases at V and 2 bases at J; junction bases unmatched: 6. The CDR3 here is CASRAAGGNTEAFF. CDR3 bases: TGTGCCAGCAGAGCCGCAGGGGGTAACACTGAAGCTTTCTTT.

This clone was detected once. The J gene is TRBJ2-7, the V gene TRBV6-5; TRBD2 is a possible D gene (6 bases). The CDR3 extends over 14 amino acids. Germline assignment: CDR1 MNHEY and CDR2 SVGAGI. V was pared by 0 bases and J by 6 bases, with 12 bases between. The CDR3 nucleotides are TGTGCCAGCAGTTACTCGCGGGGCCCCTTCGAGCAGTACTTC. Its protein is CASSYSRGPFEQYF.

In its sample, this clone was seen once. The rearrangement joins TRBV6-5 to TRBJ2-1, with D tentatively TRBD1 (5 bases). V lost 4 bases and J lost 3, with 7 bases in between. CDR1 and CDR2 from the germline V gene are MNHEY and SVGAGI. This CDR3 is built from 13 residues. CDR3 residues: CASSFDSYNEQFF. DNA for the CDR3: TGTGCCAGCAGTTTCGACAGCTACAATGAGCAGTTCTTC.

In this sample, this clone turned up many times. The V gene is TRBV5-6, the J gene TRBJ2-3; possibly TRBD2 for D (5 bases). CDR3 length: 14 residues. CDR1 is SGHDT, CDR2 YYEEEE, per germline. V was pared by 0 bases and J by 4 bases, with 9 bases between. CDR3 sequence reads: CASSLEAASDTQYF. The CDR3 DNA follows: TGTGCCAGCAGCTTGGAAGCGGCGTCAGATACGCAGTATTTT.

V and J are TRBV6-1 and TRBJ2-3; D not resolved. CDR3 size: 12 residues. CDR1 is MNHNS and CDR2 is SASEGT in the germline V gene. Trimming cost V 6 bases and J 0 bases, with 4 bases left between them. The CDR3 spells CASRDSTDTQYF. The CDR3 DNA follows: TGTGCCAGCAGAGACAGCACAGATACGCAGTATTTT.

J is TRBJ1-2 and V is TRBV30, with a tentative D call TRBD1 (5 bases). Germline V lookup: CDR1 GTSNPN, CDR2 SVGIG (reference sequence). This CDR3 is built from 14 residues. With 2 bases removed from V and 8 bases from J, the gap between germline ends came to 18 bases. CDR3 coding DNA: TGTGCCTGGAGTAAGGAGGGGAGGCTGGGGGGCTACACCTTC. This translates into CAWSKEGRLGGYTF.

This clone turned up a few times. This rearrangement joins TRBV25-1 to TRBJ2-2; D may be TRBD2 (6 bases). Looked up from germline, CDR1 is MGHDK and CDR2 is SYGVNS. The CDR3 contains 11 residues. The germline V and J ends were trimmed by 7 bases and 10 bases, with 10 bases remaining between them. CDR3 nucleotides: TGTGCCAGCAAGGAGGGGATGGAGCTGTTTTTT. This codes for CASKEGMELFF.

This clone was detected a few times. As DNA, the CDR3 is TGTGCCAGCAGCCGAGGGGGGCAGCCCCAGCATTTT. Encoded protein: CASSRGGQPQHF. The chain employs TRBV13 and TRBJ1-5; a possible D gene is TRBD1 (6 bases). CDR1 is PRHDT and CDR2 is FYEKMQ in the germline V gene (reference sequence). The CDR3 has 12 residues. The ends were cut back, 5 bases at V and 7 bases at J, with 9 bases in the middle.

The rearrangement joins TRBV28 to TRBJ2-7; D is perhaps TRBD1 (6 bases). This CDR3 contains 15 residues. Germline V gene sequence: CDR1 MDHEN, CDR2 SYDVKM. Deletions cut 3 bases from V and 4 bases from J, with 16 bases between. The CDR3 DNA sequence: TGTGCCAGCAGTTTTACAGGGAGTAAGACTTACGAGCAGTACTTC. Its protein is CASSFTGSKTYEQYF.

This clone has a single count. The DNA for the CDR3 is TGTGCCAGCACATGGGACAGCATGAACACTGAAGCTTTCTTT. Translated, it gives CASTWDSMNTEAFF. The gene calls are TRBV6-5 and TRBJ1-1, with 7 bases lining up with TRBD1. J was trimmed by 0 bases and V by 7 bases; bases with no gene match: 5. This CDR3 contains 14 residues. Germline assignment: CDR1 MNHEY and CDR2 SVGAGI.

This clone has only one observation. V gene TRBV5-4 combines with J gene TRBJ1-2; tentatively, D is TRBD1 (5 bases). Germline CDR1 is SGHNT and CDR2 is YYREEE (reference sequence). Trimming shortened V by 0 bases and J by 4 bases, and 22 bases separated the two germline ends. The CDR3 sequence is 18 residues long. The CDR3 loop reads CASSLAGREKAGTYGYTF. The CDR3 DNA sequence: TGTGCCAGCAGCTTGGCGGGGAGGGAGAAGGCTGGGACCTATGGCTACACCTTC.

This chain uses TRBV25-1 with TRBJ1-6, with D possibly being TRBD1 (5 bases). Germline CDR1 MGHDK, CDR2 SYGVNS. The CDR3 is 14 amino acids. The V and J ends lost 6 bases and 7 bases respectively, with 13 bases between them. The CDR3 region is CASRERGGNSPLHF. The CDR3 DNA sequence: TGTGCCAGCAGGGAACGGGGGGGGAATTCACCCCTCCACTTT.

The rearrangement joins TRBV6-6 to TRBJ1-1; 9 bases align to TRBD1. The ends lost 8 bases at V and 6 bases at J; junction bases unmatched: 10. The CDR3 runs to 14 residues. From germline, CDR1 is MNHNY and CDR2 SVGAGI (reference sequence). CDR3 coding DNA: TGTGCCAGCCGCCCCACGGACAGGGGATCTGAAGCTTTCTTT. It codes for CASRPTDRGSEAFF.

J is TRBJ2-1 and V is TRBV7-3; 7 bases align to TRBD2. CDR1 and CDR2 (germline): SGHTA, FQGTGA. With V trimmed by 1 base and J by 6 bases, 3 bases remained unmatched. The CDR3 sequence is 14 residues long. CDR3 residues: CASSLRGGGNEQFF. The CDR3 DNA reads as TGTGCCAGCAGCTTAAGAGGCGGGGGCAATGAGCAGTTCTTC. Full variable domain (outside the CDR3, taken from reference TRBV7-3 and TRBJ2-1): GAGVSQTPSNKVTEKGKYVELRCDPISGHTALYWYRQSLGQGPEFLIYFQGTGAADDSGLPNDRFFAVRPEGSVSTLKIQRTERGDSAVYLCASSLRGGGNEQFFGPGTRLTVL.

V gene TRBV5-1 combines with J gene TRBJ1-5, with D possibly matching TRBD1 (6 bases). Germline lookup yields CDR1 SGHRS and CDR2 YFSETQ. The V and J ends lost 0 bases and 4 bases respectively, with 14 bases between them. This CDR3 has 16 residues. This CDR3 reads CASSLGEGGGNQPQHF. The CDR3 DNA is TGCGCCAGCAGCTTGGGCGAAGGGGGAGGAAATCAGCCCCAGCATTTT.

The chain is built from TRBV7-6 and TRBJ1-5, with D perhaps TRBD1 (6 bases). The CDR3 is made up of 14 amino acids. Germline V gene sequence: CDR1 SGHVS, CDR2 FNYEAQ. V lost 5 bases to trimming and J lost 4 bases, with 12 bases between them. The CDR3 here is CASSPGTTNQPQHF. In DNA, the CDR3 is TGTGCCAGCAGCCCTGGGACAACTAATCAGCCCCAGCATTTT.

This chain joins TRBV18 and TRBJ2-7; 7 bases align to TRBD1. V shed 1 base, J shed 2 bases, and the junction held 5 bases outside the gene matches. This CDR3 spans 15 amino acids. Germline CDR1 is KGHSH and CDR2 is LQKENI. The CDR3 DNA is TGTGCCAGCTCACCACAGACAGGGCCTACCTACGAGCAGTACTTC. This gives the protein CASSPQTGPTYEQYF.

The chain has TRBV7-2 and TRBJ2-7; TRBD1 is a possible D gene (5 bases). Trimming took off 1 base at V and 3 bases at J, with 7 bases between the two ends. From germline, CDR1 is SGHTA and CDR2 FQGNSA. This CDR3 contains 13 residues. For the CDR3, the DNA is TGTGCCAGCAGCTTAGACAGGTTCTACGAGCAGTACTTC. Residues: CASSLDRFYEQYF.

Turning to this clone: Germline is not matched at one junction end, which may reflect a read error. The rearrangement uses TRBV7-3 and TRBJ1-1; 7 bases match TRBD1. The V gene's germline CDR1 is SGHTA and CDR2 FQGTGA. The CDR3 is 15 residues long. CDR3: CASSLTGTANTEAFF. CDR3 nucleotides: TGTGCCAGCAGCCTAACCGGGACAGCTAACACTGAAGCTTTCTTT.

The genes are TRBV19 and TRBJ2-1, with D hard to call. Germline V CDR1 and CDR2: LNHDA, SQIVND (reference sequence). The CDR3 has 15 amino acids. With 6 bases removed from V and 4 bases from J, the gap between germline ends came to 16 bases. The CDR3: CASSPMVGPYNEQFF. DNA for the CDR3: TGTGCCAGTAGCCCCATGGTCGGGCCATACAATGAGCAGTTCTTC.

The J gene is TRBJ1-2, the V gene TRBV2; no clear D gene. The CDR3 loop spans 12 amino acids. The ends were cut back, 3 bases at V and 7 bases at J, with 9 bases in the middle. The germline CDR1 and CDR2 sequences are SNHLY and FYNNEI. For the CDR3, the DNA is TGTGCCAGCAGTGATCGCGGTCGTGGCTACACCTTC. Protein sequence: CASSDRGRGYTF.

This clone was seen many times. V is TRBV7-9 and J is TRBJ1-1; D gene unclear. CDR1 is SEHNR, CDR2 FQNEAQ, per germline (reference sequence). V was cut by 5 bases and J by 1 base, with 11 bases left in between. CDR3 size: 14 residues. In nucleotides, the CDR3 is TGTGCCAGCAGCCATCCACAAAAGAACACTGAAGCTTTCTTT. Protein sequence: CASSHPQKNTEAFF.

This sequence joins TRBV18 and TRBJ2-1; 11 bases align to TRBD2. The ends lost 3 bases at V and 2 bases at J; junction bases unmatched: 3. Germline lookup yields CDR1 KGHSH and CDR2 LQKENI. This CDR3 has 16 amino acids. The CDR3 protein is CASSPGTSGTYNEQFF. The CDR3, as DNA: TGTGCCAGCTCACCCGGGACTAGCGGAACCTACAATGAGCAGTTCTTC.

This clone was recorded only once. The rearrangement joins TRBV25-1 to TRBJ1-4; D is unclear. CDR1 and CDR2 (germline): MGHDK, SYGVNS. The ends were cut back, 6 bases at V and 1 base at J, with 12 bases in the middle. This CDR3 contains 15 residues. The chain's CDR3 is CASSPAVGTNEKLFF. CDR3 in DNA: TGTGCCAGCAGCCCGGCCGTAGGAACTAATGAAAAACTGTTTTTT.

V gene TRBV6-6 combines with J gene TRBJ1-1, with D tentatively TRBD1 (6 bases). Trimming stripped 8 bases from V and 4 bases from J, with 14 bases between. Germline V gene lookup returns CDR1 MNHNY and CDR2 SVGAGI (reference sequence). The CDR3 runs 13 residues. The CDR3: CASGLTGTTEAFF. CDR3 DNA: TGTGCCAGCGGTCTTACAGGGACCACTGAAGCTTTCTTT.

This chain joins TRBV18 and TRBJ2-7; 7 bases match TRBD2. The CDR3 is made up of 14 amino acids. Germline V lookup: CDR1 KGHSH, CDR2 LQKENI. Trimming at V came to 5 bases and at J to 0 bases, leaving 4 bases not matched to a gene. CDR3 region: CASSSTSSSYEQYF. CDR3 coding DNA: TGTGCCAGCTCATCGACTAGCAGCTCCTACGAGCAGTACTTC.

V usage is TRBV7-3 and J usage is TRBJ2-1; D is unresolved. Trimming pared 6 bases from V and 8 bases from J, leaving 8 bases between. There are 11 residues in the CDR3. Germline CDR1 and CDR2: SGHTA and FQGTGA. CDR3 coding DNA: TGTGCCAGCAGTGGTGGCGATGAGCAGTTCTTC. It encodes CASSGGDEQFF.